The clone carrying this T cell receptor (beta chain) was counted a single time. Unmatched junction bases numbered 5, after V lost 0 bases and J lost 4 bases. CDR3 length equals 15 residues. Germline V gene sequence: CDR1 LGHNT, CDR2 FRNRAP. The data were produced by immunoSEQ multiplex PCR, yet TCRdb's version contains in-frame clones alone and is incomplete. The table includes about 84,000 clones, about nine tenths detected once. These data belong to a study of control samples from healthy donors and cancer patients. Material for sequencing was blood. The chain couples TRBV12-5 to TRBJ1-1, with TRBD1 matching 7 bases. The sequence was collected from a man aged 25-45 years in good health. The CDR3 here is CASGLVRAGGTEAFF. DNA for the CDR3: TGTGCTAGTGGTTTGGTACGGGCAGGGGGCACTGAAGCTTTCTTT.